Following are 8 T cell receptor beta chains from one sample sequenced in a study of shared clonotypes between healthy human individuals. Data came from immunoSEQ multiplex PCR; TCRdb stores just in-frame clones and leaves some out. The sample has 2 million to 2.5 million clones, roughly 93% seen once. The sequenced material came from naive CD4+ T cells from PBMCs. Subset noted: CD45RA+ positively selected. These receptors came from a man in his late teens or twenties in good health. Some clones in this sample may be carry-over from other donors' samples.

The chain uses TRBV5-6 and TRBJ2-5; TRBD1 might be the D (5 bases). The J call could be wrong; TRBJ2-7 is a better fit for the DNA end. This CDR3 has 15 residues. Germline V CDR1 and CDR2: SGHDT, YYEEEE. This CDR3 is CASSLGGALSYEQYF. In DNA form, the CDR3 reads TGTGCCAGCAGCTTGGGGGGCGCCCTCTCCTACGAGCAGTACTTC.

The J gene is TRBJ1-2, the V gene TRBV2; D call uncertain. Trimming took off 1 base at V and 7 bases at J, with 10 bases between the two ends. Germline CDR1 and CDR2: SNHLY and FYNNEI. The CDR3 runs 13 residues. CDR3 residues: CASSEGPKGGYTF. In DNA form, the CDR3 reads TGTGCCAGCAGTGAAGGGCCCAAGGGTGGCTACACCTTC.

The rearrangement links TRBV5-1 to TRBJ2-5; possibly TRBD1 for D (6 bases). Germline lookup yields CDR1 SGHRS and CDR2 YFSETQ. This CDR3 has 15 amino acids. The germline V and J ends were trimmed by 3 bases and 0 bases, with 12 bases remaining between them. DNA of the CDR3: TGCGCCAGCAGCTACCTCGGGACAAACCAAGAGACCCAGTACTTC. It encodes CASSYLGTNQETQYF. Complete variable domain (other parts from reference TRBV5-1 and TRBJ2-5): KAGVTQTPRYLIKTRGQQVTLSCSPISGHRSVSWYQQTPGQGLQFLFEYFSETQRNKGNFPGRFSGRQFSNSRSEMNVSTLELGDSALYLCASSYLGTNQETQYFGPGTRLLVL.

This chain joins TRBV15 and TRBJ1-5, with a possible D match to TRBD1 (5 bases). The CDR3 loop spans 15 amino acids. Trimming left V 0 bases short and J 2 bases short, with 8 bases between. The germline CDR1 and CDR2 sequences are LNHNV and YYDKDF (reference sequence). The CDR3 sequence is CATSRDGGGNQPQHF. In DNA form, the CDR3 reads TGTGCCACCAGCAGAGATGGGGGGGGCAATCAGCCCCAGCATTTT.

The sample holds one count of this clone. Other DNA sequences in this sample translate to the same CDR3. The rearrangement links TRBV7-9 to TRBJ1-2, with D unclear. Germline V gene sequence: CDR1 SEHNR, CDR2 FQNEAQ (reference sequence). Trimming left V 1 base short and J 8 bases short, with 8 bases between. This CDR3 comprises 12 residues. The CDR3 loop reads CASSLGQGGYTF. CDR3 sequence (DNA): TGTGCCAGCAGCTTAGGTCAAGGCGGCTACACCTTC.

This clone was found once. The rearrangement links TRBV18 to TRBJ2-3, with 7 positions matching TRBD2. Losses at the gene ends were 0 bases for V and 11 bases for J; bases not matched to a gene: 11. CDR1 and CDR2 (germline): KGHSH, LQKENI. The CDR3 is 15 residues long. CDR3 nucleotides: TGTGCCAGCTCACCACCGGGAGGGCCGCCGGGTGGGCAGTATTTT. This gives the protein CASSPPGGPPGGQYF.

The chain joins TRBV2 to TRBJ2-1; 7 bases fit TRBD2. V trimming: 6 bases; J trimming: 3 bases; junction bases outside the gene matches: 5. Germline loops: CDR1 SNHLY, CDR2 FYNNEI. The CDR3 has 14 residues. CDR3 residues: CASSLRDYYNEQFF. CDR3 DNA: TGTGCCAGCAGCCTGAGGGACTACTACAATGAGCAGTTCTTC.

The V call is TRBV5-1, the J call TRBJ1-2; D unresolved. V gave up 3 bases and J gave up 6 bases, with 9 bases separating them. Germline-derived CDR1 and CDR2 are SGHRS and YFSETQ. CDR3 length equals 12 residues. As DNA, the CDR3 is TGCGCCAGCAGCTACCAAGCGGATGGCTACACCTTC. Its translation is CASSYQADGYTF.